One sample yielded the 13 T cell receptor beta chains listed below, sequenced in a study of early T cells in non-severe SARS-CoV-2 infection. TCRdb reprocessed the 5' RACE reads with MiXCR, giving one entry per CDR3 protein. The sample shows approximately 26,000 distinct CDR3 sequences, less than 6.5% of them seen only once. Sequences were obtained from whole blood. Every receptor here comes from an adult who was a healthcare worker with PCR-confirmed SARS-CoV-2 infection or an uninfected control (not recorded which).

This clonotype was counted many times. The chain uses TRBV30 and TRBJ2-1; 13 bases map to TRBD2. Germline CDR1 reads GTSNPN; CDR2 reads SVGIG (reference sequence). Germline trimming cut 0 bases from V and 4 bases from J; bases unmatched to any gene: 0. There are 15 residues in the CDR3. The CDR3: CAWSVLAGGYNEQFF. The CDR3 DNA sequence: TGTGCCTGGAGTGTACTAGCGGGAGGGTACAATGAGCAGTTCTTC.

This clonotype was seen repeatedly, ten times or more. CDR3 region: CASSFGDSNQPQHF. CDR3 sequence (DNA): TGTGCCAGCAGTTTCGGAGATAGCAATCAGCCCCAGCATTTT. The chain carries TRBV12-3 or TRBV12-4 and TRBJ1-5; D unresolved. The CDR3 totals 14 residues. Trimming took off 3 bases at V and 0 bases at J, with 6 bases between the two ends.

This clonotype was recorded at least ten times. This chain links TRBV19 with TRBJ1-1; D might be TRBD1 (5 bases). The V gene lost 5 bases and the J gene lost 1 base, with 8 bases spanning the gap. This CDR3 contains 13 residues. Germline values: CDR1 LNHDA, CDR2 SQIVND (reference sequence). The DNA for the CDR3 is TGTGCCAGTAGTCTTGGACAGAACACTGAAGCTTTCTTT. Translation: CASSLGQNTEAFF. The whole variable domain, remainder taken from reference TRBV19 and TRBJ1-1, is DGGITQSPKYLFRKEGQNVTLSCEQNLNHDAMYWYRQDPGQGLRLIYYSQIVNDFQKGDIAEGYSVSREKKESFPLTVTSAQKNPTAFYLCASSLGQNTEAFFGQGTRLTVV.

This clonotype was seen ten or more times. Mismatch with germline at one junction end may stem from a read error. The V gene is TRBV20-1, the J gene TRBJ1-1; weak D call: TRBD1 (6 bases). This CDR3 is built from 12 residues. Germline V gene lookup returns CDR1 DFQATT and CDR2 SNEGSKA (reference sequence). The CDR3 DNA sequence: TGCAGTGCGAGAGGGGGGATACCTGAAGCTTTCTTT. It is translated as CSARGGIPEAFF.

The chain has TRBV28 and TRBJ2-3, with 9 nucleotides matching TRBD1. This CDR3 is 15 amino acids long. The V gene's germline CDR1 is MDHEN and CDR2 SYDVKM. The trim removed 5 bases at V and 14 bases at J, leaving 17 bases unmatched. The CDR3, as DNA: TGTGCCAGCAGTCAACTAGCACTCACAGGGGGCGGGCGGTATTTT. Protein product: CASSQLALTGGGRYF.

In this sample, this clonotype turned up many times. This chain uses TRBV11-2 with TRBJ2-1, with TRBD1 as a possible D gene (6 bases). V was shortened by 5 bases and J by 4 bases, with 12 bases between the two germline ends. CDR3 length: 14 residues. Germline V CDR1 and CDR2: SGHAT, FQNNGV. DNA of the CDR3: TGTGCCAGCAGCCCGCCGGGACAATACAATGAGCAGTTCTTC. Amino acid sequence: CASSPPGQYNEQFF. The full variable domain, with the rest looked up from reference TRBV11-2 and TRBJ2-1, is EAGVAQSPRYKIIEKRQSVAFWCNPISGHATLYWYQQILGQGPKLLIQFQNNGVVDDSQLPKDRFSAERLKGVDSTLKIQPAKLEDSAVYLCASSPPGQYNEQFFGPGTRLTVL.

This clonotype was observed at least ten times. The chain is built from TRBV6-2 or TRBV6-3 and TRBJ2-1, with a weak D call TRBD2 (6 bases). Per the germline V gene, CDR1 is MNHEY and CDR2 is SVGEGT. Trimming pared 4 bases from V and 7 bases from J, leaving 17 bases between. The CDR3 is 15 amino acids. CDR3 in DNA: TGTGCCAGCAGTTCCCGATCCCGGGGGATTAATGAGCAGTTCTTC. Translation: CASSSRSRGINEQFF.

There are many counts of this clonotype. This rearrangement joins TRBV7-3 to TRBJ2-3; D may be TRBD2 (6 bases). The CDR3 runs to 15 residues. Trimming removed 0 bases from V and 0 bases from J, with 7 bases in between. Germline V gives CDR1 SGHTA, CDR2 FQGTGA. The CDR3 nucleotides are TGTGCCAGCAGCTTAACCAGCGGGAGCACAGATACGCAGTATTTT. This translates into CASSLTSGSTDTQYF.

There are many counts of this clonotype. This rearrangement joins TRBV19 to TRBJ2-1, with 10 bases that match TRBD2. From germline, CDR1 is LNHDA and CDR2 SQIVND (reference sequence). The CDR3 loop spans 16 amino acids. Trimming at V came to 2 bases and at J to 7 bases, leaving 8 bases not matched to a gene. The CDR3, as DNA: TGTGCCAGTAGTATAAGTCTAGCGGGAGTTCGTAATGAGCAGTTCTTC. Amino acid sequence: CASSISLAGVRNEQFF.

In this sample, this clonotype turned up a few times. The CDR3 DNA sequence: TGTGCCAGCAGCAGGAGGTTGAACACTGAAGCTTTCTTT. Amino acids: CASSRRLNTEAFF. The chain has TRBV6-4 and TRBJ1-1; no firm D call. V was shortened by 6 bases and J by 0 bases, with 8 bases between the two germline ends. The CDR3 has 13 residues. Germline lookup yields CDR1 MRHNA and CDR2 SNTAGT.

This clonotype was counted many times. This chain links TRBV13 with TRBJ2-7, with 7 positions matching TRBD2. The junction had 6 bases not matched to a gene; V was cut back by 1 base and J by 3 bases. The CDR3 runs to 15 residues. Germline CDR1 PRHDT, CDR2 FYEKMQ (reference sequence). CDR3 loop: CASSLVRGVGYEQYF. CDR3 sequence (DNA): TGTGCCAGCAGCTTAGTCCGGGGGGTCGGCTACGAGCAGTACTTC.

The chain employs TRBV11-2 and TRBJ2-7; D uncertain. Between the trimmed V and J ends, which lost 5 bases and 3 bases, there was a span of 2 bases. The V gene's germline CDR1 is SGHAT and CDR2 FQNNGV. This CDR3 is 10 amino acids long. CDR3 residues: CASSDYEQYF. The CDR3 DNA is TGTGCCAGCAGCGACTACGAGCAGTACTTC. The full variable domain, with the rest looked up from reference TRBV11-2 and TRBJ2-7, is EAGVAQSPRYKIIEKRQSVAFWCNPISGHATLYWYQQILGQGPKLLIQFQNNGVVDDSQLPKDRFSAERLKGVDSTLKIQPAKLEDSAVYLCASSDYEQYFGPGTRLTVT.

This clonotype was observed a few times. This chain links TRBV23-1 with TRBJ1-5; D possibly corresponds to TRBD1 (5 bases). TRBV23-1 is given ORF status, its function remaining uncertain. CDR3 size: 15 residues. The ends were cut back, 6 bases at V and 0 bases at J, with 12 bases in the middle. CDR3 in amino acids: CASSPGHYSNQPQHF. CDR3 nucleotides: TGCGCCAGCAGCCCCGGACACTATAGCAATCAGCCCCAGCATTTT.